What follows are 24 T cell receptor beta chains derived from one specimen sequenced in a study of blood T cells in healthy people across ages. Next came a second PCR, run for 7 to 11 cycles, which used a sample-barcoded 5' primer along with a J-beta primer mix. TCRdb analysed the 5' RACE reads with MiXCR anew, one entry per CDR3 protein. The sample has about 1.1 million distinct CDR3 sequences, around two fifths seen once. The source material was blood. The receptors shown here come from a man between 18 and 35 years old in good health.

This clonotype was seen more than once but under ten times. V usage is TRBV7-3 and J usage is TRBJ2-1; D remains ambiguous. Germline CDR1 reads SGHTA; CDR2 reads FQGTGA. The CDR3 is 17 amino acids. Deletions cut 5 bases from V and 0 bases from J, with 17 bases between. CDR3 nucleotide sequence: TGTGCCAGCAGCCCAACGGTTGGGATAGGCTCCTACAATGAGCAGTTCTTC. The encoded protein is CASSPTVGIGSYNEQFF.

The chain recombines TRBV27 with TRBJ1-5; 8 nucleotides align to TRBD1. Germline V lookup: CDR1 MNHEY, CDR2 SMNVEV (reference sequence). The ends lost 5 bases at V and 3 bases at J; junction bases unmatched: 6. The length of the CDR3 is 15 residues. CDR3 sequence (DNA): TGTGCCAGCAGTCAAAGACAGGGGTTCAATCAGCCCCAGCATTTT. As protein: CASSQRQGFNQPQHF.

The chain carries TRBV4-2 and TRBJ1-4; D is uncertain. Germline-derived CDR1 and CDR2 are LGHNA and YNFKEQ. The CDR3 loop spans 15 amino acids. V lost 1 base and J lost 7, with 13 bases in between. The CDR3 spells CASSQGTRVSEKLFF. CDR3 nucleotide sequence: TGTGCCAGCAGCCAAGGGACCCGGGTATCTGAAAAACTGTTTTTT.

This clonotype has just a few counts. The chain employs TRBV12-3 or TRBV12-4 and TRBJ2-4; 11 positions match TRBD1. V was clipped by 5 bases and J by 3 bases; unmatched bases: 3. The CDR3 runs to 15 residues. The chain's CDR3 is CASSPGTGGKNIQYF. The DNA for the CDR3 is TGTGCCAGCAGTCCGGGGACAGGGGGCAAAAACATTCAGTACTTC.

This chain connects TRBV6-6 to TRBJ2-5; 7 bases fit TRBD1. With V trimmed by 5 bases and J by 2 bases, 5 bases remained unmatched. The CDR3 is made up of 14 amino acids. Germline lookup yields CDR1 MNHNY and CDR2 SVGAGI (reference sequence). The CDR3 spells CASSDPGQQETQYF. CDR3 in DNA: TGTGCCAGCAGTGACCCGGGACAGCAAGAGACCCAGTACTTC.

This clonotype turned up a few times. J is TRBJ2-3 and V is TRBV9, with D possibly being TRBD1 (6 bases). Trimming removed 3 bases from V and 9 bases from J, with 14 bases in between. The CDR3 length is 13 residues. Germline V lookup: CDR1 SGDLS, CDR2 YYNGEE. This CDR3 is CASSEEPGQTQYF. CDR3 coding DNA: TGTGCCAGCAGCGAAGAACCGGGACAAACGCAGTATTTT.

The gene calls are TRBV29-1 and TRBJ2-1; D gene ambiguous. The J call could be wrong; TRBJ2-7 is a better fit for the DNA end. Germline loops: CDR1 SQVTM, CDR2 ANQGSEA. The CDR3 is made up of 14 amino acids. DNA for the CDR3: TGCAGCGTTGAAGAAATCAGTTCCTACAATGAGCAGTACTTC. Translating gives CSVEEISSYNEQYF.

V and J are TRBV11-1 and TRBJ2-5, with D perhaps given as TRBD1 or TRBD2 (6 bases each). Per the germline V gene, CDR1 is SGHAT and CDR2 is FQDESV (reference sequence). The V gene lost 5 bases and the J gene lost 5 bases, with 12 bases spanning the gap. The CDR3 contains 13 residues. The DNA of the CDR3 is TGTGCCAGCAGCCCAGTAGGGGGGGAGACCCAGTACTTC. Encoded protein: CASSPVGGETQYF.

This clonotype showed up many times. The V gene is TRBV4-2, the J gene TRBJ1-2; TRBD1 agrees at 9 bases. After removal of 2 bases from V and 4 bases from J, the junction contained 5 bases not matched to a gene. In germline, CDR1 is LGHNA, CDR2 YNFKEQ. The CDR3 length is 15 residues. The chain's CDR3 is CASSQTRDRVYGYTF. CDR3 DNA sequence: TGTGCCAGCAGCCAAACCCGGGACAGGGTCTATGGCTACACCTTC.

There are a few counts of this clonotype. The V and J genes are TRBV29-1 and TRBJ1-1, with D unclear. In germline, CDR1 is SQVTM, CDR2 ANQGSEA. The CDR3 runs 13 residues. Between the trimmed V and J ends, which lost 4 bases and 1 base, there was a span of 10 bases. The CDR3 loop is CSVVARTNTEAFF. The CDR3 DNA reads TGCAGCGTTGTAGCGCGGACGAACACTGAAGCTTTCTTT.

J is TRBJ2-7 and V is TRBV12-3 or TRBV12-4; 8 positions agree with TRBD1. The V segment lost 3 bases and the J segment 7 bases; nucleotides outside the gene matches: 8. The CDR3 has 14 amino acids. In DNA form, the CDR3 reads TGTGCCAGCAGTTTGGGGACAGGATGGGGGGAGCAGTACTTC. This gives the protein CASSLGTGWGEQYF.

This clonotype was detected a few times. V usage is TRBV3-1 and J usage is TRBJ1-5, with unresolved D. The CDR3 consists of 13 residues. The germline CDR1 and CDR2 sequences are LGHDT and YNNKEL (reference sequence). The V gene lost 9 bases and the J gene lost 2 bases, with 11 bases spanning the gap. CDR3 bases: TGTGCCAGTCCCACCGGAGGCAATCAGCCCCAGCATTTT. Protein sequence: CASPTGGNQPQHF.

This clonotype appeared many times. The chain carries TRBV7-9 and TRBJ2-5, with 7 bases lining up with TRBD2. V lost 1 base to trimming and J lost 1 base; unmatched junction nucleotides: 0. The CDR3 is made up of 14 amino acids. Germline CDR1 reads SEHNR; CDR2 reads FQNEAQ (reference sequence). DNA of the CDR3: TGTGCCAGCAGCTTAGGACTAGCCCAAGAGACCCAGTACTTC. This sequence encodes CASSLGLAQETQYF.

On this clonotype: One end of the junction fails to match germline, which may point to a read error. The V and J genes are TRBV9 and TRBJ2-1, with TRBD2 identical over 9 bases. CDR1 is SGDLS and CDR2 is YYNGEE in the germline V gene. CDR3 length equals 20 residues. CDR3 sequence: CASSPRLAGAEENTYNEQFF. CDR3 bases: TGCGCCAGCAGCCCCCGATTAGCGGGGGCCGAAGAAAATACCTACAATGAGCAGTTCTTC.

This chain connects TRBV5-4 to TRBJ1-1, with a tentative D call TRBD1 (6 bases). Germline V lookup: CDR1 SGHNT, CDR2 YYREEE (reference sequence). Trimming left V 0 bases short and J 2 bases short, with 14 bases between. This CDR3 has 16 amino acids. CDR3 in DNA: TGTGCCAGCAGCTTGGACCCCACAGGGTTCAACACTGAAGCTTTCTTT. It is translated as CASSLDPTGFNTEAFF.

This clonotype has more than one count but fewer than ten. The V gene is TRBV5-1, the J gene TRBJ2-3; 12 bases map to TRBD1. The length of the CDR3 is 17 residues. From germline, CDR1 is SGHRS and CDR2 YFSETQ. With 3 bases clipped from V and 3 bases from J, the junction kept 8 bases outside the gene matches. The CDR3 here is CASSWGGTGGSTDTQYF. The CDR3 DNA sequence: TGCGCCAGCAGCTGGGGCGGGACAGGGGGCTCGACAGATACGCAGTATTTT.

This sequence joins TRBV20-1 and TRBJ1-1; possibly TRBD1 for D (5 bases). The CDR3 covers 13 residues. CDR1 is DFQATT, CDR2 SNEGSKA, per germline (reference sequence). V gave up 3 bases and J gave up 0 bases, with 8 bases separating them. The CDR3 DNA reads as TGCAGTGCTAGCCCAGGGTTGAACACTGAAGCTTTCTTT. The encoded protein is CSASPGLNTEAFF.

The table lists this clonotype with many counts. The gene calls are TRBV4-3 and TRBJ2-2; unclear D gene. The CDR3 extends over 13 amino acids. V dropped 0 bases and J dropped 1 base, with 0 bases sitting between them. In germline, CDR1 is LGHNA, CDR2 YSLEER. The CDR3 bases are TGCGCCAGCAGCCAAGAGAACACCGGGGAGCTGTTTTTT. Its protein is CASSQENTGELFF.

This sequence joins TRBV7-2 and TRBJ2-3; 11 nucleotides line up with TRBD2. With 5 bases clipped from V and 4 bases from J, the junction kept 8 bases outside the gene matches. This CDR3 contains 16 residues. Germline assignment: CDR1 SGHTA and CDR2 FQGNSA. The CDR3 DNA reads as TGTGCCAGCAGCCCTTTAGCGGGGGGGCCCGCAGATACGCAGTATTTT. Amino acids: CASSPLAGGPADTQYF.

CDR3 DNA sequence: TGTGCCAGCACCAAGGCTGGGAACGGGGCCCTGTTAGAGTTCTTC. This translates into CASTKAGNGALLEFF. The chain uses TRBV2 and TRBJ2-1; tentatively, D is TRBD1 or TRBD2 (5 bases each). The CDR3 extends over 15 amino acids. Trimming took off 7 bases at V and 14 bases at J, with 27 bases between the two ends. Germline values: CDR1 SNHLY, CDR2 FYNNEI.

The V and J genes are TRBV12-3 or TRBV12-4 and TRBJ2-1; tentatively, D is TRBD1 or TRBD2 (5 bases each). V lost 6 bases to trimming and J lost 0 bases, with 15 bases between them. The CDR3 runs to 16 residues. The CDR3 protein is CASSPGLASSYNEQFF. CDR3 sequence (DNA): TGTGCCAGCAGCCCGGGGCTTGCAAGCTCCTACAATGAGCAGTTCTTC.

The chain joins TRBV2 to TRBJ2-3; TRBD2 matches 7 bases. J gave up 1 base and V 7 bases, and 8 bases lay outside the gene matches. Germline lookup yields CDR1 SNHLY and CDR2 FYNNEI. There are 15 residues in the CDR3. The CDR3 DNA sequence: TGTGCCAGCACCGTCCCAACTAGCGGCACAGATACGCAGTATTTT. This translates into CASTVPTSGTDTQYF.

V is TRBV12-3 or TRBV12-4 and J is TRBJ2-3; 7 bases agree with TRBD1. This CDR3 is built from 17 residues. V lost 5 bases, J lost 2 bases, and 13 bases stayed unmatched. The CDR3 DNA sequence: TGTGCCAGCAGTCCCTGGCAGGGGGATGTGGTCACAGATACGCAGTATTTT. Translated: CASSPWQGDVVTDTQYF.

This clonotype was detected only once. The V and J genes are TRBV10-2 and TRBJ1-2; D gene ambiguous. The CDR3 length is 13 residues. CDR1 is WSHSY, CDR2 SAAADI, per germline. Trimming took off 2 bases at V and 4 bases at J, with 8 bases between the two ends. This CDR3 reads CASSEIAVYGYTF. The CDR3 bases are TGCGCCAGCAGTGAGATTGCTGTCTATGGCTACACCTTC.